The subject of this entry is one TCR beta chain. This clonotype was observed at least ten times. No cognate antigen has been identified for it. No base quality values were provided; no much bigger clone lies one nucleotide off. This entry belongs to a study of CD8 T cells in ankylosing spondylitis (TCRdb year 2017). Describing the broader study: The study set out to find disease-linked TCR variants by profiling T cell receptor beta repertoires in ankylosing spondylitis patients and healthy donors. The full study cohort comprised some 27 ankylosing spondylitis patients and 85 to 120 healthy donors. Peripheral blood was sampled, and synovial fluid was also collected from ankylosing spondylitis patients. On the study overall, not on this receptor specifically: The disease-linked clones had a CD8+ phenotype and were found at relatively low frequencies in peripheral blood. Some motif variants were previously reported in synovial fluid and blood of reactive arthritis patients, suggesting common disease-initiation mechanisms. The disease-linked clones were reported to be significantly enriched in matched synovial fluid samples from ankylosing spondylitis patients. Blood from ankylosing spondylitis patients appeared to be characterized by a TCR beta motif composed of roughly eight highly homologous amino acid variants.

Germline trimming: 4 bases from V, 0 bases from J; junction bases outside gene matches: 4. Looking up the germline V gene yields CDR1 SGHAT and CDR2 FQNNGV. The CDR3 sequence holds 15 residues, the cysteine and phenylalanine included. The entry retains the CDR3 DNA only, 45 bases that are in frame from base 1. The instrument was an Illumina HiSeq 2500. Quantitative 5'-RACE with molecular barcodes was the method used to prepare the TCR beta libraries. Under the source paper's analysis protocol: To identify disease-linked TCR variants, a new computational method was used, one built on a probabilistic model of VDJ rearrangement. Using fastp trimming at Q25 and MiXCR clonotype assembly, TCRdb reanalyzed the public sequencing data and kept in-frame beta chains. Each entry merges the rows of one CDR3 protein and shows their most common DNA and genes. For this entry, the V and J calls and clone size follow TCRdb and not the study's own pipeline. The sample table contains around 140,000 distinct CDR3 sequences; only one count was recorded for roughly an eighth of them. Around 4.1% of the sample is held by the ten biggest clonotypes.

The source material was blood, either unsorted or a sorted T cell fraction (not recorded which). The sequence derives from a female donor with ankylosing spondylitis or in good health (not recorded which). The rearranged chain carries TRBV11-2 and TRBJ2-3, with 7 bases matching TRBD2. The DNA sequence is as follows: TGTGCCAGCAGCTCTAGCGGAGCAAGCACAGATACGCAGTATTTT. It encodes CASSSSGASTDTQYF.